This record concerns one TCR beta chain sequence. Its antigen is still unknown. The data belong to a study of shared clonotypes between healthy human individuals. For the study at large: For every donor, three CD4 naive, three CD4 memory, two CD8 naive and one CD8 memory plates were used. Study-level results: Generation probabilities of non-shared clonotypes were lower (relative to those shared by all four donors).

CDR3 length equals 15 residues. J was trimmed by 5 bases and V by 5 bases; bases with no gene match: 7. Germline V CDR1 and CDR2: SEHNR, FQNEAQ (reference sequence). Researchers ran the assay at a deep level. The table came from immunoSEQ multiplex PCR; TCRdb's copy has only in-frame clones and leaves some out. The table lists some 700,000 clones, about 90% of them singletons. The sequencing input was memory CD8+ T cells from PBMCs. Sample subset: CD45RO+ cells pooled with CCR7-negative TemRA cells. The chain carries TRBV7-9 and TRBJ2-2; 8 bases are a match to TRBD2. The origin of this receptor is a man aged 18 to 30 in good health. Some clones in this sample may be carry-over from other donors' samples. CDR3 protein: CASSIGTSWTGELFF. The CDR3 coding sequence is TGTGCCAGCAGCATTGGGACTAGTTGGACCGGGGAGCTGTTTTTT. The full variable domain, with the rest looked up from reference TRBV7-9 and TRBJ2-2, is DTGVSQNPRHKITKRGQNVTFRCDPISEHNRLYWYRQTLGQGPEFLTYFQNEAQLEKSRLLSDRFSAERPKGSFSTLEIQRTEQGDSAMYLCASSIGTSWTGELFFGEGSRLTVL.